This T cell receptor beta chain is drawn from a study of blood T cell repertoires in COVID-19. Study in general: Spain, Italy and the United States supplied samples that represented acute and convalescent COVID-19. The analysed material was cDNA or gDNA that came from T cells, B-cell-depleted T cells, or PBMCs.

Clones were read by immunoSEQ multiplex PCR, and TCRdb kept only the in-frame ones, dropping some. This sample has 300,000 to 400,000 clones, with approximately 86% found just once. Per the germline V gene, CDR1 is SGHDT and CDR2 is YYEEEE. The CDR3 sequence is 15 residues long. The V gene lost 0 bases and the J gene lost 3 bases, with 11 bases spanning the gap. Seattle's cohort entered during active infection and was followed longitudinally. The receptor comes from a man under 40 with COVID-19, enrolled during active disease. Sequenced: peripheral blood. The V gene is TRBV5-6, the J gene TRBJ2-3; possibly TRBD1 for D (6 bases). CDR3 amino acids: CASSLAGQGTDTQYF. The CDR3 DNA is TGTGCCAGCAGCTTGGCCGGGCAGGGGACAGATACGCAGTATTTT.